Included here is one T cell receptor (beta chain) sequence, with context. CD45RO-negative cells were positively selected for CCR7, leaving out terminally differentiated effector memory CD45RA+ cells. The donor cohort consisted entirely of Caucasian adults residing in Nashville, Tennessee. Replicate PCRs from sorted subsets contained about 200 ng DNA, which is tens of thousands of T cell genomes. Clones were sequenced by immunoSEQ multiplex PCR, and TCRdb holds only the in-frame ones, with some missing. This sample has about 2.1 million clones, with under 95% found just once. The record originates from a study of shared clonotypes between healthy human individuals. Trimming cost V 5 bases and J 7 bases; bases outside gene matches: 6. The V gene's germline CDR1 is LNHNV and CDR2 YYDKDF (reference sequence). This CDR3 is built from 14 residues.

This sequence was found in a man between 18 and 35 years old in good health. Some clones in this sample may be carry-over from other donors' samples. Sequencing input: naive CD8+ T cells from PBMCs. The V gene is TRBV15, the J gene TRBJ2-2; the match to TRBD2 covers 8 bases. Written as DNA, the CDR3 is TGTGCCACCAGCCAGCGGGAGTCGGGCGGGGAGCTGTTTTTT. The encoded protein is CATSQRESGGELFF.